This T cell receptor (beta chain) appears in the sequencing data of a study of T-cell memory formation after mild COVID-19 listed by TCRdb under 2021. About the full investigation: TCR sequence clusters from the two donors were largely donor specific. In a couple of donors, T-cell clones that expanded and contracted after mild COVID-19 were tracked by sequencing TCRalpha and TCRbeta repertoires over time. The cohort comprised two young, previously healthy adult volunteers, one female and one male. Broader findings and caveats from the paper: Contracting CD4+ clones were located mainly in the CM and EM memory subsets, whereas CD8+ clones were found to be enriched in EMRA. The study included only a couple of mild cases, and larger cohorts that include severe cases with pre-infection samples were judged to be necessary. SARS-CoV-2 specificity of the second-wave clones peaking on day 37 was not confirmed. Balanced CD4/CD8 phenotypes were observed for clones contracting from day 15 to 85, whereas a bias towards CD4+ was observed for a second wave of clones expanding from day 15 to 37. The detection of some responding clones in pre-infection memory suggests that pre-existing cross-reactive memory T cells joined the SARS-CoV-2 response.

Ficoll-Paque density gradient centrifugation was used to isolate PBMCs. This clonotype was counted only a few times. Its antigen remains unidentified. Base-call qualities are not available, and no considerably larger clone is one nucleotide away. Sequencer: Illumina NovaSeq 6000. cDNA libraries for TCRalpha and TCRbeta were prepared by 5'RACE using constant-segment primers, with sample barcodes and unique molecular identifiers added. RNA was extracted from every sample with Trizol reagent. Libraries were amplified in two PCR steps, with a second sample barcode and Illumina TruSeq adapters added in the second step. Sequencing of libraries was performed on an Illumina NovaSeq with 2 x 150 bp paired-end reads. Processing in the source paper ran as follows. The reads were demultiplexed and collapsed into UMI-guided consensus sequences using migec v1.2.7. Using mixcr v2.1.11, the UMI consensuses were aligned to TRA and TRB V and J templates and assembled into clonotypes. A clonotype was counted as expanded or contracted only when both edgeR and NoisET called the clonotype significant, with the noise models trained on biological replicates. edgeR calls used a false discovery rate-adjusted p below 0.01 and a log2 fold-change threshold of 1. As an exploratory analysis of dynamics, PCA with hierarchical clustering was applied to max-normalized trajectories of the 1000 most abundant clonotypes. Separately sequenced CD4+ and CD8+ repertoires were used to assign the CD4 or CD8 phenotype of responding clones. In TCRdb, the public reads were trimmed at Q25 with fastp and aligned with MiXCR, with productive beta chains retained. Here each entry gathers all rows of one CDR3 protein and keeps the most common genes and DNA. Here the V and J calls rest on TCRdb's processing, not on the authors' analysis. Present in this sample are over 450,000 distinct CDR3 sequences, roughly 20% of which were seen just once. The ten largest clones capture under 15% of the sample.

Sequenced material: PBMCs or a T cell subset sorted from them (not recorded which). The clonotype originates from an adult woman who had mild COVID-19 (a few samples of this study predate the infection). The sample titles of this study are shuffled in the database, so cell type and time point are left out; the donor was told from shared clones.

In nucleotides, the sequence is TGCAGTGCTAGAGCCACGACAGGGAACTACGAGCAGTACTTC. Its coded protein is CSARATTGNYEQYF. The rearranged chain carries TRBV20-1 and TRBJ2-7; TRBD1 agrees with 7 junctional bases. Taken from cysteine to phenylalanine, the CDR3 has 14 residues. Left in the record is the CDR3 DNA by itself, 42 bases read in frame from the first base. Via the germline V gene (reference sequence), CDR1 is DFQATT and CDR2 SNEGSKA. Compared with germline, V lacks 1 base and J lacks 3 bases; bases without a gene match: 6.